Listed below are T cell receptor beta chains from one sample, sequenced in a study of T cells in Graves' hyperthyroidism and ophthalmopathy. TCRdb re-analysed the multiplex PCR reads in MiXCR, keeping a single row per CDR3 protein. This sample has under 550,000 distinct CDR3 sequences, with 15% to 20% found just once. The sequencing input was blood. These TCRs come from a man aged 35-49 years with Graves' ophthalmopathy. The CDR3 runs from the conserved cysteine through the conserved F or W. A D gene is named only where the DNA matches it firmly. Size is omitted from some rows. Given values are once, few, many or a class for expanded clones.

TRBV11-3	13	TRBJ1-1	-	many	TGTGCCAGCAGCTTATTAAGTGTCGCTGAAGCTTTCTTT	CASSLLSVAEAFF
TRBV6-2/TRBV6-3	10	TRBJ1-2	-	few	TGTGCCAGCAGGGACAATGGCTACACCTTC	CASRDNGYTF
TRBV7-2	15	TRBJ1-3	-	-	TGTGCCAGCAGCTTCGATCCGGGGTCGGGAAACACCATATATTTT	CASSFDPGSGNTIYF
TRBV29-1	12	TRBJ1-1	-	few	TGCAGCGTTGAGGTCAGGGAAACTGAAGCTTTCTTT	CSVEVRETEAFF
TRBV9	13	TRBJ1-1	-	many	TGTGCCAGCAGCGCGGGGACGGCCCATGAAGCTTTCTTT	CASSAGTAHEAFF
TRBV7-7	16	TRBJ2-3	TRBD2	once	TGTGCTAGCAGCTTATCTGGGACTAGCGGGGGTAACACGCAGTATTTT	CASSLSGTSGGNTQYF
TRBV6-5	17	TRBJ2-3	-	many	TGTGCCAGCAGTTACTCGACGGCAGTAGCGAGCACAGATACGCAGTATTTT	CASSYSTAVASTDTQYF
TRBV7-2	12	TRBJ2-3	-	many	TGTGCCAGCAGCTTCACAGGGAATACGCAGTATTTT	CASSFTGNTQYF
TRBV27	11	TRBJ1-1	-	few	TGTGCCAGCACTCAAGGGTCCCACGCTTTCTTT	CASTQGSHAFF
TRBV20-1	18	TRBJ2-1	-	few	TGCAGTGCTAGAGACGCACGGAAGACAGGTGGCATCGACAATGAGCAGTTCTTC	CSARDARKTGGIDNEQFF
TRBV3-1	11	TRBJ1-2	-	few	TGTGCCACCGGACAGAACTATGGCTACACCTTC	CATGQNYGYTF
TRBV3-1	16	TRBJ2-3	TRBD2	-	TGTGCCAGCAGCCACGGCCGGGGGGGTTGGACAGATACGCAGTATTTT	CASSHGRGGWTDTQYF
TRBV2	15	TRBJ2-7	-	many	TGTGCCAGCAGTGAAGGTTTCCCGACCGTATACGAGCAGTACTTC	CASSEGFPTVYEQYF
TRBV5-1	14	TRBJ2-1	-	-	TGCGCCAACCCGACTAGACATTATCCCAATGAGCAGTTCTTC	CANPTRHYPNEQFF